The present T cell receptor beta chain was sequenced within a study of T-cell memory formation after mild COVID-19. Looking at the study overall: Among the donors, TCR clusters were largely specific to each donor.

This clonotype was seen many times. TCRdb re-called the 5' RACE reads through MiXCR, storing one row per CDR3 protein. Counted here are 350,000 to 500,000 distinct CDR3 sequences, roughly 17% occurring once; the ten biggest clones make up 20% to 25%. The CDR3 has 15 residues. Germline CDR1 is SGHRS and CDR2 is YFSETQ. The V gene end was trimmed by 4 bases and the J gene end by 3 bases; junction bases not matched to a gene: 9. The sequenced sample was PBMCs or a T cell subset sorted from them (not recorded which). V and J are TRBV5-1 and TRBJ1-1; 7 bases are shared with TRBD1. This clonotype was obtained from a man younger than 35 who had mild COVID-19 (a few samples of this study predate the infection). Cell type and time point are not known. CDR3 in amino acids: CASSEKTGMDTEAFF. The CDR3 DNA reads TGCGCCAGCAGCGAGAAGACAGGGATGGACACTGAAGCTTTCTTT.